The clone carrying this T cell receptor (beta chain) occurred many times. The sample is drawn from a study of T-cell reconstitution after alpha-beta-depleted transplantation in children. Trimming at V came to 2 bases and at J to 3 bases, leaving 19 bases not matched to a gene. This CDR3 contains 20 residues. Germline loops: CDR1 MNHEY, CDR2 SVGEGT. Unique molecular identifiers were used to barcode this TCRbeta library. One entry per CDR3 protein, called by TCRdb with MiXCR from the PCR reads. The data contain approximately 200,000 distinct CDR3 sequences, 13% to 15% of them seen just once; the ten biggest clones take up under 15%.

The sequenced sample was PBMCs from the stem cell graft donor, obtained from the stem cell graft. This clonotype originated in a human donor who donated a stem cell graft to a child with acute lymphoblastic leukemia. V gene TRBV6-2 or TRBV6-3 combines with J gene TRBJ2-5; 9 positions match TRBD1. The CDR3 protein is CASSYTYWTGENSREETQYF. Here the CDR3 DNA reads TGTGCCAGCAGTTACACATATTGGACAGGGGAAAATTCGCGGGAAGAGACCCAGTACTTC.